The rows below give T cell receptor beta chains drawn from one sample of a study of blood T cell repertoires in COVID-19. Profiling relied on immunoSEQ multiplex PCR, and the TCRdb table lists in-frame clones only, not all of them. This sample has 150,000 to 200,000 clones, with 70% to 90% found just once. The sample taken for sequencing was peripheral blood. These receptors all stem from a human donor in a cohort sampled during active COVID-19. Both conserved end residues are part of each CDR3. Each record gives: D gene, clone size, J gene, V gene, CDR3 protein, CDR3 DNA. A D gene is named only where the DNA matches it firmly. Size is stated for part of the rows, as once, few or many counts, or as a class when the clone is expanded.

d_gene: NA; abundance: NA; j_gene: TRBJ2-1; v_gene: TRBV9; CDR3aa: CASSVEPYNEQFF; CDR3nt: TGTGCCAGCAGCGTAGAGCCGTACAATGAGCAGTTCTTC
d_gene: NA; abundance: NA; j_gene: TRBJ1-4; v_gene: TRBV27; CDR3aa: CASSLPAGSSTNEKLFF; CDR3nt: TGTGCCAGCAGTTTACCTGCAGGTTCGTCAACTAATGAAAAACTGTTTTTT
d_gene: NA; abundance: NA; j_gene: TRBJ1-1; v_gene: TRBV19; CDR3aa: CASTIRDMNTEAFF; CDR3nt: TGTGCCAGTACGATTAGGGACATGAACACTGAAGCTTTCTTT
d_gene: TRBD1; abundance: once; j_gene: TRBJ1-2; v_gene: TRBV19; CDR3aa: CASSRGQDTRIYGYTF; CDR3nt: TGTGCCAGTAGTAGAGGACAGGACACTAGGATTTATGGCTACACCTTC
d_gene: NA; abundance: NA; j_gene: TRBJ1-1; v_gene: TRBV2; CDR3aa: CASRQGPVEAFF; CDR3nt: TGTGCCAGCCGTCAGGGGCCGGTTGAAGCTTTCTTT
d_gene: TRBD1; abundance: NA; j_gene: TRBJ2-7; v_gene: TRBV27; CDR3aa: CASSSHGGQVAYEQYF; CDR3nt: TGTGCCAGCAGTTCCCACGGCGGACAGGTTGCCTACGAGCAGTACTTC
d_gene: TRBD2; abundance: once; j_gene: TRBJ2-1; v_gene: TRBV6-1; CDR3aa: CASSASGTSGRYSYNEQFF; CDR3nt: TGTGCCAGCAGTGCCTCCGGGACTAGCGGGAGGTACTCCTACAATGAGCAGTTCTTC
d_gene: TRBD1; abundance: NA; j_gene: TRBJ2-7; v_gene: TRBV29-1; CDR3aa: CSVELARTGGTYEQYF; CDR3nt: TGCAGCGTTGAACTAGCAAGGACAGGGGGAACCTACGAGCAGTACTTC
d_gene: TRBD1; abundance: NA; j_gene: TRBJ1-1; v_gene: TRBV12-3/TRBV12-4; CDR3aa: CASTSDREAFF; CDR3nt: TGTGCCAGCACCTCGGACAGGGAGGCTTTCTTT
d_gene: TRBD1; abundance: NA; j_gene: TRBJ1-5; v_gene: TRBV15; CDR3aa: CATSALTGNQPQHF; CDR3nt: TGTGCCACCAGCGCCCTGACAGGGAATCAGCCCCAGCATTTT
d_gene: TRBD2; abundance: NA; j_gene: TRBJ2-7; v_gene: TRBV28; CDR3aa: CASSPRRRAAGGSYEQYF; CDR3nt: TGTGCCAGCAGTCCCAGACGCAGAGCAGCGGGGGGCTCCTACGAGCAGTACTTC
d_gene: TRBD2; abundance: NA; j_gene: TRBJ2-1; v_gene: TRBV5-1; CDR3aa: CASSPPWGGNNEQFF; CDR3nt: TGCGCCAGCAGCCCCCCATGGGGGGGGAACAATGAGCAGTTCTTC